These T cell receptor beta chains were read from a single sample in a study of blood T cell repertoires in COVID-19. The table came from immunoSEQ multiplex PCR; TCRdb's copy has only in-frame clones and leaves some out. The sample includes approximately 92,000 clones, 87% seen only once; the top ten take approximately 20%. Material: peripheral blood. The receptors come from a woman aged 55-69 years with COVID-19, enrolled during active disease. Both conserved end residues are part of each CDR3. Each record gives: V gene, J gene, CDR3 protein.

V gene: TRBV25-1
J gene: TRBJ1-1
CDR3 protein: CASSEHRDFAEAFF

V gene: TRBV9
J gene: TRBJ2-3
CDR3 protein: CASSVGGDADTQYF

V gene: TRBV14
J gene: TRBJ1-2
CDR3 protein: CASSPLGEQTTF

V gene: TRBV9
J gene: TRBJ2-7
CDR3 protein: CASSGGQGTEQYF

V gene: TRBV15
J gene: TRBJ1-2
CDR3 protein: CATSRGPIRTNYGYTF

V gene: TRBV4-3
J gene: TRBJ2-7
CDR3 protein: CASSQDNGGGYSYEQYF

V gene: TRBV2
J gene: TRBJ2-2
CDR3 protein: CASSVSGGAYGELFF

V gene: TRBV7-8
J gene: TRBJ2-5
CDR3 protein: CASSLQITSGGAETQYF

V gene: TRBV6-5
J gene: TRBJ1-2
CDR3 protein: CASSYSGQGRSYGYTF

V gene: TRBV10-1
J gene: TRBJ2-1
CDR3 protein: CASSEWTLAGKFYNEQFF

V gene: TRBV6-5
J gene: TRBJ2-5
CDR3 protein: CASSYSPTTSETQYF

V gene: TRBV18
J gene: TRBJ1-3
CDR3 protein: CASSPLTMSSGNTIYF

V gene: TRBV21-1
J gene: TRBJ2-3
CDR3 protein: CASSKWADTQYF

V gene: TRBV5-1
J gene: TRBJ1-5
CDR3 protein: CASSPGNSNQPQHF

V gene: TRBV3-1/TRBV3-2
J gene: TRBJ1-1
CDR3 protein: CASSLTGVKNTEAFF

V gene: TRBV7-8
J gene: TRBJ2-3
CDR3 protein: CASSQRSGGYTDTQYF

V gene: TRBV11-2
J gene: TRBJ1-1
CDR3 protein: CASSLFGGTEAFF

V gene: TRBV27
J gene: TRBJ1-5
CDR3 protein: CASSPTGLGQPQHF

V gene: TRBV3-1/TRBV3-2
J gene: TRBJ1-5
CDR3 protein: CASSQGGGREYNQPQHF

V gene: TRBV3-1/TRBV3-2
J gene: TRBJ1-1
CDR3 protein: CASSPTGVPEAFF

V gene: TRBV7-2
J gene: TRBJ1-1
CDR3 protein: CASSYDREWGEAFF

V gene: TRBV29-1
J gene: TRBJ1-1
CDR3 protein: CSDGGNTEAFF

V gene: TRBV5-5
J gene: TRBJ2-7
CDR3 protein: CASSGPGQPRYEQYF

V gene: TRBV7-9
J gene: TRBJ2-2
CDR3 protein: CASSSGQFTGELFF

V gene: TRBV9
J gene: TRBJ2-1
CDR3 protein: CASNPGLVSYNEQFF

V gene: TRBV4-2
J gene: TRBJ2-3
CDR3 protein: CASIGDSNTDTQYF

V gene: TRBV27
J gene: TRBJ1-1
CDR3 protein: CASSNMGQGQGKTEAFF

V gene: TRBV6-1
J gene: TRBJ1-3
CDR3 protein: CASSQEPTGTGNTIYF

V gene: TRBV7-2
J gene: TRBJ2-3
CDR3 protein: CASSLRRSSTDTQYF

V gene: TRBV6-2/TRBV6-3
J gene: TRBJ1-1
CDR3 protein: CASSYEVSEAFF

V gene: TRBV30
J gene: TRBJ1-1
CDR3 protein: CAWREAGRDTEAFF

V gene: TRBV7-9
J gene: TRBJ1-1
CDR3 protein: CASSQDMNTEAFF

V gene: TRBV7-2
J gene: TRBJ2-7
CDR3 protein: CASSSLGAPFLQYF

V gene: TRBV27
J gene: TRBJ2-5
CDR3 protein: CASTNSGGAYQETQYF

V gene: TRBV6-2/TRBV6-3
J gene: TRBJ2-6
CDR3 protein: CASSPRTGGAGANVLTF

V gene: TRBV4-3
J gene: TRBJ1-3
CDR3 protein: CASSQDPQGLSGNTIYF